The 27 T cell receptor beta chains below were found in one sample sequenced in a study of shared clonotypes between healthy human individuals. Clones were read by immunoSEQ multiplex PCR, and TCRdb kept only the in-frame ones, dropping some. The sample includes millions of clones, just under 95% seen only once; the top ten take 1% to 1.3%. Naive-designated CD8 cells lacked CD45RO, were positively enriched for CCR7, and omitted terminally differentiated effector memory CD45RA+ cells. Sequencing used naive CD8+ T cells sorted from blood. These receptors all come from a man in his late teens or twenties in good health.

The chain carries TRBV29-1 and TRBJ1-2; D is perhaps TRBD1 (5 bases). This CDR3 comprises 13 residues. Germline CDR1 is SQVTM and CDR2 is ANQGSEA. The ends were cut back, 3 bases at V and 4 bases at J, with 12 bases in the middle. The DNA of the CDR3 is TGCAGCGTTGACTCCGGGACCCTCTATGGCTACACCTTC. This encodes CSVDSGTLYGYTF.

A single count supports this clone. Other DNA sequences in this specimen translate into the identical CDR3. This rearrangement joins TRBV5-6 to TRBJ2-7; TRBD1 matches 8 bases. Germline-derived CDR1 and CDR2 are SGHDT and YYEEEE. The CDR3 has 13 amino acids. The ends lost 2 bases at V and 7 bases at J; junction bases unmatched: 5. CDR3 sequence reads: CASSFGTGQEQYF. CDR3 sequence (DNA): TGTGCCAGCAGCTTCGGGACAGGTCAGGAGCAGTACTTC.

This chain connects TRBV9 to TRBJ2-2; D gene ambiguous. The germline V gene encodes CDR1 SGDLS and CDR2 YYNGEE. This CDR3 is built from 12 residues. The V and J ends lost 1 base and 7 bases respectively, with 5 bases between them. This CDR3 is CASSVSFGELFF. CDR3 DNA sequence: TGTGCCAGCAGCGTATCTTTCGGGGAGCTGTTTTTT.

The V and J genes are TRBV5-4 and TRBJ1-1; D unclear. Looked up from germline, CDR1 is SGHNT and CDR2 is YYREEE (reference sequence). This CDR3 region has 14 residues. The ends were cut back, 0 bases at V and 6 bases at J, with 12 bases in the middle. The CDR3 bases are TGTGCCAGCAGCTTGGAGGCAGGCATGCCTGAAGCTTTCTTT. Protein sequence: CASSLEAGMPEAFF.

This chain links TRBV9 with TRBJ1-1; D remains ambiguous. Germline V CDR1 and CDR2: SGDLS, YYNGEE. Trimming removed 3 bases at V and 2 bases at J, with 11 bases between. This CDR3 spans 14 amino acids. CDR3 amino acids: CASSGGMANTEAFF. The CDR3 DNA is TGTGCCAGCAGCGGTGGGATGGCCAACACTGAAGCTTTCTTT.

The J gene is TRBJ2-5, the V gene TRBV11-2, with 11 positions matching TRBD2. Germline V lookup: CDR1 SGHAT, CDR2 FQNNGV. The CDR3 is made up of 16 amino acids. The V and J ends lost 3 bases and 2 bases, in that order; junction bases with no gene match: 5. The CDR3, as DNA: TGTGCCAGCAGCTTTAGCGGGGGGGACGGACAAGAGACCCAGTACTTC. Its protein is CASSFSGGDGQETQYF.

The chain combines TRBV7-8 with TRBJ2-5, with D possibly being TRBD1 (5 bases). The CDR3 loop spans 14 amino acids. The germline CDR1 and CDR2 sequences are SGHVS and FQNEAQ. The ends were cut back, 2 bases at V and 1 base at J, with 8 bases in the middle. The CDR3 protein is CASSLKGVQETQYF. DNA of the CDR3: TGTGCCAGCAGCTTAAAAGGGGTCCAAGAGACCCAGTACTTC.

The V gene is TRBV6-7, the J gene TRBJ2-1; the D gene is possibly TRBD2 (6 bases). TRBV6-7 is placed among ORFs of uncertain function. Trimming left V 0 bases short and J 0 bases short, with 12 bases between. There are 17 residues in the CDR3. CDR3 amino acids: CASSYSRGWFSYNEQFF. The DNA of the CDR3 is TGTGCCAGCAGTTACTCTCGGGGGTGGTTCTCCTACAATGAGCAGTTCTTC.

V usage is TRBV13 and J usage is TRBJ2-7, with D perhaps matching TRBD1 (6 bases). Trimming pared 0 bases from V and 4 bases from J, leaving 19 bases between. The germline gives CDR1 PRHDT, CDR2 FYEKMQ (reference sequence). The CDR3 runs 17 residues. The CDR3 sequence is CASSLGVTQGFRYEQYF. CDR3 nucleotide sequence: TGTGCCAGCAGCTTAGGAGTCACACAGGGATTTCGTTACGAGCAGTACTTC.

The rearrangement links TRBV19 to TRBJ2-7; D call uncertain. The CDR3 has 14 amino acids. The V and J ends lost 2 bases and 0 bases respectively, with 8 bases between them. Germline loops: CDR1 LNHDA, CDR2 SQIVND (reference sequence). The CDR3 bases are TGTGCCAGTAGTATAAGGTCTAGCTCCTACGAGCAGTACTTC. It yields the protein CASSIRSSSYEQYF.

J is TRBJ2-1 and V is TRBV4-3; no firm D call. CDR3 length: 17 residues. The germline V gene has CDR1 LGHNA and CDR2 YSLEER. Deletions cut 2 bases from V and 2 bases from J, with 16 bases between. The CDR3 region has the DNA TGCGCCAGCAGCCAATACCAAAGTGACCTCACCTACAATGAGCAGTTCTTC. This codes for CASSQYQSDLTYNEQFF.

This CDR3 is CASSLAPAGAQETQYF. CDR3 DNA: TGTGCCAGCAGCTTAGCTCCGGCGGGGGCGCAAGAGACCCAGTACTTC. V is TRBV11-2 and J is TRBJ2-5; D might be TRBD2 (7 bases). CDR3 length equals 16 residues. The germline V gene encodes CDR1 SGHAT and CDR2 FQNNGV. The ends were cut back, 1 base at V and 2 bases at J, with 14 bases in the middle. Combining the CDR3 with reference TRBV11-2 and TRBJ2-5 gives the whole variable domain EAGVAQSPRYKIIEKRQSVAFWCNPISGHATLYWYQQILGQGPKLLIQFQNNGVVDDSQLPKDRFSAERLKGVDSTLKIQPAKLEDSAVYLCASSLAPAGAQETQYFGPGTRLLVL.

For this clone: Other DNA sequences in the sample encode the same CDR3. The CDR3 DNA reads TGTGCCAGCAGTGAAGGGAGAGGAAGCTCCTACGAGCAGTACTTC. This gives the protein CASSEGRGSSYEQYF. The chain employs TRBV6-1 and TRBJ2-7; no definite D call. Looked up from germline, CDR1 is MNHNS and CDR2 is SASEGT. V was pared by 1 base and J by 0 bases, with 10 bases between. This CDR3 has 15 residues.

In nucleotides, the CDR3 is TGTGCCAGCAGCCCATGGACAGGGGGCTACACCTTC. Translating gives CASSPWTGGYTF. The chain combines TRBV13 with TRBJ1-2, with 8 bases identical to TRBD1. The CDR3 is 12 amino acids. The germline CDR1 and CDR2 sequences are PRHDT and FYEKMQ (reference sequence). Germline trimming cut 5 bases from V and 8 bases from J; bases unmatched to any gene: 4.

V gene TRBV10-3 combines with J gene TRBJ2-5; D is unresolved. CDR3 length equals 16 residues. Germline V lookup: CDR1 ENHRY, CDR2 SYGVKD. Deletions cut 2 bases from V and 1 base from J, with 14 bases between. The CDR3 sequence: CAISEGRTDPQETQYF. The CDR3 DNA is TGTGCCATCAGTGAGGGCAGAACAGACCCCCAAGAGACCCAGTACTTC.

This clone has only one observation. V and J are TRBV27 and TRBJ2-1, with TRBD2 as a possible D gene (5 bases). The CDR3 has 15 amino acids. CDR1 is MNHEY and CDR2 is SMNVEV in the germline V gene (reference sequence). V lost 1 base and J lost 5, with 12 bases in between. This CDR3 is CASSLYPGSHNEQFF. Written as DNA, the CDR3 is TGTGCCAGCAGTTTATACCCGGGGTCCCACAATGAGCAGTTCTTC.

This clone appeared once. The CDR3 coding sequence is TGCGCCAGCAGCCAAGTGGGGGGACAGGGAGCTTCCTACGAGCAGTACTTC. Translation gives CASSQVGGQGASYEQYF. This rearrangement joins TRBV4-1 to TRBJ2-7; TRBD1 matches at 9 bases. This CDR3 has 17 residues. V lost 1 base to trimming and J lost 1 base; unmatched junction nucleotides: 8. CDR1 MGHRA and CDR2 YSYEKL come from the germline V gene.

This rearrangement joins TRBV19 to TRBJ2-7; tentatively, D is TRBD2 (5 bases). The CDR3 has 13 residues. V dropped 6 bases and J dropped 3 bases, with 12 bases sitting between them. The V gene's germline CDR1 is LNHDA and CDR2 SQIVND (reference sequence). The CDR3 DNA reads TGTGCCAGTAGCTACACCGGGAACTACGAGCAGTACTTC. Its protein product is CASSYTGNYEQYF.

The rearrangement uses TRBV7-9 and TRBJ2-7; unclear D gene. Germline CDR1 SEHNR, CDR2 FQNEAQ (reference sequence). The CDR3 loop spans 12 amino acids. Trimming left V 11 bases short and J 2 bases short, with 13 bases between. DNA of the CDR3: TGTGCCGGATCGAAACTGACCTACGAGCAGTACTTC. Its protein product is CAGSKLTYEQYF.

CDR3 region: CASSSLGGANVLTF. The CDR3 nucleotides read TGTGCCAGCAGCTCCCTAGGGGGGGCCAACGTCCTGACTTTC. The chain couples TRBV7-9 to TRBJ2-6; D call uncertain. This CDR3 contains 14 residues. V gave up 4 bases and J gave up 4 bases, with 8 bases separating them. Germline V gives CDR1 SEHNR, CDR2 FQNEAQ (reference sequence).

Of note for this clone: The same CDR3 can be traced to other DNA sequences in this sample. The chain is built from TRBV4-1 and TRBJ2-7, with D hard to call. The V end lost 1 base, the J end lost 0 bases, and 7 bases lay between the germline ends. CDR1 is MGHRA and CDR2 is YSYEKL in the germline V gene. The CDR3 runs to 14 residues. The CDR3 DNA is TGCGCCAGCAGCCAAGTAACAGACTCCTACGAGCAGTACTTC. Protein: CASSQVTDSYEQYF.

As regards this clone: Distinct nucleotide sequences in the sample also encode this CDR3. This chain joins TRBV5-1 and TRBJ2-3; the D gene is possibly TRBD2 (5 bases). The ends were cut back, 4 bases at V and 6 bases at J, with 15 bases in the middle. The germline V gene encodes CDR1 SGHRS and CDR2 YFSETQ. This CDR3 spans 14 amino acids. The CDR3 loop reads CASSPGLNTDTQYF. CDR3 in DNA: TGCGCCAGCAGCCCGGGATTAAATACGGATACGCAGTATTTT.

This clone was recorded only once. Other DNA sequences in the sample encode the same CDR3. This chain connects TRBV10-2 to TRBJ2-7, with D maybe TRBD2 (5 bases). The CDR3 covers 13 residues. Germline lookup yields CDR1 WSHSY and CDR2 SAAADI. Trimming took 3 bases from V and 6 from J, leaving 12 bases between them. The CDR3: CASSDTGVGEQYF. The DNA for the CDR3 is TGCGCCAGCAGTGACACCGGGGTCGGCGAGCAGTACTTC.

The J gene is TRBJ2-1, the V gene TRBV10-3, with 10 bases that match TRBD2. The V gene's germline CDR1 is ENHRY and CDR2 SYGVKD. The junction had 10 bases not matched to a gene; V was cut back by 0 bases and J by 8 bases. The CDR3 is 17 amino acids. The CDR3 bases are TGTGCCATCAGTGAGTCAGGGGCTAGCGGGAGTTGGGATGAGCAGTTCTTC. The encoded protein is CAISESGASGSWDEQFF.

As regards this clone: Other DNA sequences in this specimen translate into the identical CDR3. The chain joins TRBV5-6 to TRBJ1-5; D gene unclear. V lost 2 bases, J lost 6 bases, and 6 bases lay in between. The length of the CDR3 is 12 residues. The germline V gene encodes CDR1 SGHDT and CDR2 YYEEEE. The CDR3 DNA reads TGTGCCAGCAGCTTCTTGGGTCAGCCCCAGCATTTT. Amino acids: CASSFLGQPQHF.

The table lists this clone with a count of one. The CDR3 DNA is TGTGCCTGGAGTTTTGACAGGTCATTTTTATATTTT. Amino acid sequence: CAWSFDRSFLYF. The gene calls are TRBV30 and TRBJ1-3, with TRBD1 as a possible D gene (6 bases). The CDR3 has 12 residues. The germline V gene encodes CDR1 GTSNPN and CDR2 SVGIG (reference sequence). Trimming stripped 2 bases from V and 14 bases from J, with 16 bases between.

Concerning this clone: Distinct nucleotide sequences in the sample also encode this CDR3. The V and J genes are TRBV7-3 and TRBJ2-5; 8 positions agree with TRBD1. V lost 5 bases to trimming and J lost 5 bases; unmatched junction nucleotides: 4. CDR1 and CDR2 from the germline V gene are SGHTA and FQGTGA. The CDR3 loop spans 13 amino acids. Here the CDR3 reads CASSPDRGETQYF. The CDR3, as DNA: TGTGCCAGCAGCCCCGACAGGGGTGAGACCCAGTACTTC.